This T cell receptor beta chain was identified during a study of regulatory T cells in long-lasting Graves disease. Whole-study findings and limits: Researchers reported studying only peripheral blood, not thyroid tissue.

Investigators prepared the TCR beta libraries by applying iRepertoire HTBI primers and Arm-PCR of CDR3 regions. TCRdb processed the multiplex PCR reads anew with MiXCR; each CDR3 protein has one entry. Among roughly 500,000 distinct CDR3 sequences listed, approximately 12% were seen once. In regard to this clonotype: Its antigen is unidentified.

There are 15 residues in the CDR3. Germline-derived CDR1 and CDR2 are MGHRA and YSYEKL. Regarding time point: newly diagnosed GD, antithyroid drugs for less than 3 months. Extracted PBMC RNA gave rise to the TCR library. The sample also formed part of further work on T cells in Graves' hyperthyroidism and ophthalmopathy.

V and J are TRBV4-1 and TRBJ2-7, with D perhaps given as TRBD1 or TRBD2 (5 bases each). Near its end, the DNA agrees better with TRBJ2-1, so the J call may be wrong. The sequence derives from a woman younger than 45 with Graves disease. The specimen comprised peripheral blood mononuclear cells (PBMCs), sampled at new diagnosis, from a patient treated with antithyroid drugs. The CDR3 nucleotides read TGCGCCAGCAGCCACGGAGCGGAAAGGGGCTACGAGCAGTTCTTC. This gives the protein CASSHGAERGYEQFF.